The rows below give T cell receptor beta chains drawn from one sample of a study of beta chain features in type 1 diabetes. Produced via immunoSEQ multiplex PCR; TCRdb's table is partial and in-frame only. The data hold roughly 180,000 clones, with 7.8% observed a single time. The sequenced material came from central memory CD4+ T cells from blood. The receptors stem from a woman aged 40 to 50 with type 1 diabetes. Both conserved end residues are part of each CDR3. The D gene is left open where the match is weak. Only some rows state a clone size, as once, few, many or a class for expanded clones.

TRBV5-4	-	TRBJ2-1	few	CASSLLANVNEQFF	TGTGCCAGCAGCCTCCTAGCGAATGTGAATGAGCAGTTCTTC
TRBV7-9	-	TRBJ2-3	-	CASSLGVRATDTQYF	TGTGCCAGCAGCTTAGGCGTCAGGGCCACAGATACGCAGTATTTT
TRBV30	-	TRBJ1-4	-	CAWSPRGGKGEKLFF	TGTGCCTGGAGCCCACGAGGGGGAAAAGGAGAAAAACTGTTTTTT
TRBV29-1	-	TRBJ2-3	few	CSVGQGGDTQYF	TGCAGCGTTGGGCAGGGTGGAGATACGCAGTATTTT
TRBV30	TRBD1	TRBJ1-4	few	CAWDRATTNEKLFF	TGTGCCTGGGACAGGGCGACAACTAATGAAAAACTGTTTTTT
TRBV5-1	TRBD1	TRBJ1-2	-	CASSPGGADYGYTF	TGCGCCAGCAGCCCAGGGGGCGCGGACTATGGCTACACCTTC
TRBV15	-	TRBJ2-7	-	CATSRDATYEQYF	TGTGCCACCAGCAGAGATGCTACCTACGAGCAGTACTTC
TRBV4-3	TRBD1	TRBJ1-2	few	CASSQDRTGARYGYTF	TGCGCCAGCAGCCAAGATCGGACAGGGGCGCGCTATGGCTACACCTTC
TRBV6-5	-	TRBJ2-1	-	CASRSNNEQFF	TGTGCCAGCAGGTCAAACAATGAGCAGTTCTTC
TRBV28	-	TRBJ2-1	-	CASSPGLAYNEQFF	TGTGCCAGCAGTCCCGGACTGGCCTACAATGAGCAGTTCTTC
TRBV5-4	-	TRBJ1-2	few	CASSLAGYGYTF	TGTGCCAGCAGCTTGGCCGGCTATGGCTACACCTTC
TRBV7-2	-	TRBJ1-2	-	CASSPNSPVSTF	TGTGCCAGCAGCCCAAATTCACCGGTCTCCACCTTC
TRBV5-8	-	TRBJ2-1	few	CASSLWGARAHEQFF	TGTGCCAGCAGCTTATGGGGAGCCCGCGCCCATGAGCAGTTCTTC
TRBV28	TRBD1	TRBJ1-1	-	CASSRGRAEAFF	TGTGCCAGTTCGAGGGGGCGGGCTGAAGCTTTCTTT